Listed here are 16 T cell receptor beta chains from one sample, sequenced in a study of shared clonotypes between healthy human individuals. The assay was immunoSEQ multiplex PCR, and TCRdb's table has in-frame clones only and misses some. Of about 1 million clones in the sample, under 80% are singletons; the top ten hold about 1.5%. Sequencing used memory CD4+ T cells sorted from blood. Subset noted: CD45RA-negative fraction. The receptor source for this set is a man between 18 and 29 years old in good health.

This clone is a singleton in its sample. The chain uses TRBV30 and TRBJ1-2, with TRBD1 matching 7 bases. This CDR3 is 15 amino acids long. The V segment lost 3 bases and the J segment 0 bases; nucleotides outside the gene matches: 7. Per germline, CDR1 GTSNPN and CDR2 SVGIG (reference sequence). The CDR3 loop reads CAWRRQGMSNYGYTF. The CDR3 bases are TGTGCCTGGAGGCGACAGGGAATGTCTAACTATGGCTACACCTTC.

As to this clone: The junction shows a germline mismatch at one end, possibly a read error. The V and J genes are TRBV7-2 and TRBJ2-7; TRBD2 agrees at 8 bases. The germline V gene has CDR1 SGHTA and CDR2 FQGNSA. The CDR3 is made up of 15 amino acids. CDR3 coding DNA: TGTGCCAGCAGCCTCCGGGGGGGAGACAGTGCGGCGGGCGGCTTC. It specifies CASSLRGGDSAAGGF.

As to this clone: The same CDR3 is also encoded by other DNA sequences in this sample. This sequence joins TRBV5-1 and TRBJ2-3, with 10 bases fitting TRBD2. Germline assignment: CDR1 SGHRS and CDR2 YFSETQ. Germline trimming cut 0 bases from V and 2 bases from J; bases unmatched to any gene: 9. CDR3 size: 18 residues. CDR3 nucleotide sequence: TGCGCCAGCAGCTTGGCCAGAACTAGCGGGGAGATCACAGATACGCAGTATTTT. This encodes CASSLARTSGEITDTQYF.

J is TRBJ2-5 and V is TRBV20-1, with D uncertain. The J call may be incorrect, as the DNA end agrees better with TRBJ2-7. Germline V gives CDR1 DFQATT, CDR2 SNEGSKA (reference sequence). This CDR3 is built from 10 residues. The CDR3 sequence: CSANKYEQYF. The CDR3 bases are TGCAGTGCTAATAAATACGAGCAGTACTTC.

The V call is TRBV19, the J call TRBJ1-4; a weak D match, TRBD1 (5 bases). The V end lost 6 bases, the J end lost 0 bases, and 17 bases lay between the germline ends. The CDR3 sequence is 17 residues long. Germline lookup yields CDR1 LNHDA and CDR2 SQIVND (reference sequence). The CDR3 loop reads CASSKFAGGATNEKLFF. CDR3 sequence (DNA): TGTGCCAGTAGCAAATTCGCTGGGGGAGCAACTAATGAAAAACTGTTTTTT.

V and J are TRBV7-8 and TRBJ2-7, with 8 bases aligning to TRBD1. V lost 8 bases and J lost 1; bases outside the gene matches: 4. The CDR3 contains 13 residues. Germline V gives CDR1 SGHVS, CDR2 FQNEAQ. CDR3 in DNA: TGTGCCAGCCAGGGGGCCGGGTCCTACGAGCAGTACTTC. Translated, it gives CASQGAGSYEQYF. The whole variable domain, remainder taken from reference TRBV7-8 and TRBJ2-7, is GAGVSQSPRYKVAKRGQDVALRCDPISGHVSLFWYQQALGQGPEFLTYFQNEAQLDKSGLPSDRFFAERPEGSVSTLKIQRTQQEDSAVYLCASQGAGSYEQYFGPGTRLTVT.

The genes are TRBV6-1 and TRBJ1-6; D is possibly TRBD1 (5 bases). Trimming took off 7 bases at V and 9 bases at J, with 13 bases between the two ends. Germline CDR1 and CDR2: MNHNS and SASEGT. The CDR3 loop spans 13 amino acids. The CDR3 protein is CASNPPGTSPLHF. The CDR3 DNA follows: TGTGCCAGCAATCCCCCCGGGACTTCACCCCTCCACTTT.

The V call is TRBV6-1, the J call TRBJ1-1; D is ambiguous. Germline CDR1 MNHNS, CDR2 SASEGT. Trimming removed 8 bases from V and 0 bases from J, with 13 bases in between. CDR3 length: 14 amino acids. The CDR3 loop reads CASVFGPLNTEAFF. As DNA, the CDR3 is TGTGCCAGCGTCTTTGGGCCCCTGAACACTGAAGCTTTCTTT.

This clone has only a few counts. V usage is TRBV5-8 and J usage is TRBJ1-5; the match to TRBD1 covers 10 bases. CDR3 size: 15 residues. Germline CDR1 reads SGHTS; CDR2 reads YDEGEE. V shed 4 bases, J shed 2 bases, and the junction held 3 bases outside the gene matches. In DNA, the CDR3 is TGTGCCAGCAGCAGACAGGGGGCTGGCAATCAGCCCCAGCATTTT. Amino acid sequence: CASSRQGAGNQPQHF.

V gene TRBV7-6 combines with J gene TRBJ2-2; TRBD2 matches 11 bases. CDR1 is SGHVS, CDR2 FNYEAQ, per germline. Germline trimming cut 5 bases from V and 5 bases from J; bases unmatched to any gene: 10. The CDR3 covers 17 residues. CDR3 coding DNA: TGTGCCAGCAGCCCCTCCGTCGGGACTAGCGGTACCGGGGAGCTGTTTTTT. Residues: CASSPSVGTSGTGELFF.

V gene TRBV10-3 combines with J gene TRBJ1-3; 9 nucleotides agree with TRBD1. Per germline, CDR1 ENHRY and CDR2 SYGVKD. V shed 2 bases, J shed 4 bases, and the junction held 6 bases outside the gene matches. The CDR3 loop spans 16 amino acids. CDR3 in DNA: TGTGCCATCAGTGAGAGGGGACAGGGTCACGGAAACACCATATATTTT. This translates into CAISERGQGHGNTIYF.

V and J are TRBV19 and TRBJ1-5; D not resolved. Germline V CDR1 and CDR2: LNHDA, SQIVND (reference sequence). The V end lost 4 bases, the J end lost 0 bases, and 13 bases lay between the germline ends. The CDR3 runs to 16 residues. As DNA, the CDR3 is TGTGCCAGTAGTAAGACACTGATAGGTAGCAATCAGCCCCAGCATTTT. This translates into CASSKTLIGSNQPQHF.

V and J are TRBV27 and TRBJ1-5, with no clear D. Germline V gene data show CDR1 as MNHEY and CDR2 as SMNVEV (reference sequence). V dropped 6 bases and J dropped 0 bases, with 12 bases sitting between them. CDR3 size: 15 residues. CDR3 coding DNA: TGTGCCAGCAGCCAAGGACGGATTAGCAATCAGCCCCAGCATTTT. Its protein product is CASSQGRISNQPQHF.

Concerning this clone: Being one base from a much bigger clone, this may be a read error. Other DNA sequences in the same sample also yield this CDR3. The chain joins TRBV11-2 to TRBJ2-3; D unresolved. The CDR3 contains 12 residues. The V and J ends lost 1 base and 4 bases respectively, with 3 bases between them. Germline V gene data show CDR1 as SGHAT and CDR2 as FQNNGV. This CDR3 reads CASSLGPDTQYF. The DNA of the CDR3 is TGTGCCAGCAGCTTAGGCCCAGATACGCAGTATTTT. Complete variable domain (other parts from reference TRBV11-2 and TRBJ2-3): EAGVAQSPRYKIIEKRQSVAFWCNPISGHATLYWYQQILGQGPKLLIQFQNNGVVDDSQLPKDRFSAERLKGVDSTLKIQPAKLEDSAVYLCASSLGPDTQYFGPGTRLTVL.

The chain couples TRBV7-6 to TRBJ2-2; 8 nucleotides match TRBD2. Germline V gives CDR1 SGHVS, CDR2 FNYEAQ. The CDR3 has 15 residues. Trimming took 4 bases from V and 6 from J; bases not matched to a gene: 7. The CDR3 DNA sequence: TGTGCCAGCAGCTCCCGGACTAGCTCGGCCGGGGAGCTGTTTTTT. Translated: CASSSRTSSAGELFF.

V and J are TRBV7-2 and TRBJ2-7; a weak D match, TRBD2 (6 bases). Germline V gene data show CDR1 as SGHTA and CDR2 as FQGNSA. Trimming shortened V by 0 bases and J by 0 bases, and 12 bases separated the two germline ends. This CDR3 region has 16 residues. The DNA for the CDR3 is TGTGCCAGCAGCTTAGCGGGCGGGGCCAGCTCCTACGAGCAGTACTTC. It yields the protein CASSLAGGASSYEQYF. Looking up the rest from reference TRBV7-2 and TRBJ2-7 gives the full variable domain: GAGVSQSPSNKVTEKGKDVELRCDPISGHTALYWYRQSLGQGLEFLIYFQGNSAPDKSGLPSDRFSAERTGGSVSTLTIQRTQQEDSAVYLCASSLAGGASSYEQYFGPGTRLTVT.